This TCR beta chain derives from a study of radiotherapy plus CTLA-4 blockade in lung cancer. Overall study: Objective responses occurred in 15% to 20% of patients; 25% to 40% had disease control. Notes on the study in general: TCR clones of tumor origin grew in blood after radiotherapy plus ipilimumab. How blood T cell clones changed early, along with interferon-beta, reportedly forecast response best.

The method was immunoSEQ multiplex PCR; TCRdb's version includes in-frame clones alone and lacks a portion of them. Among about 68,000 clones, roughly 85% were seen once, and the ten largest hold 8% to 10%. Details on this clone: Its specificity is not known.

The CDR3 spans 13 residues. V was clipped by 5 bases and J by 8 bases; unmatched bases: 6. CDR1 and CDR2 from the germline V gene are SGHTA and FQGNSA. Chemo-refractory metastatic non-small-cell lung cancer patients underwent focal radiation alongside CTLA-4 blockade with ipilimumab. The sample here was peripheral blood, taken from a patient treated with radiotherapy plus ipilimumab. The V gene is TRBV7-2, the J gene TRBJ2-1; 7 bases line up with TRBD2. This sequence was found in a human donor with non-small cell lung cancer who had a complete response to radiotherapy plus ipilimumab. The CDR3: CASSREAVYEQFF. The DNA for the CDR3 is TGTGCCAGCAGCCGGGAGGCCGTCTATGAGCAGTTCTTC. The full variable domain, its missing parts supplied by reference TRBV7-2 and TRBJ2-1, is GAGVSQSPSNKVTEKGKDVELRCDPISGHTALYWYRQSLGQGLEFLIYFQGNSAPDKSGLPSDRFSAERTGGSVSTLTIQRTQQEDSAVYLCASSREAVYEQFFGPGTRLTVL.